This is a list of T cell receptor beta chains from one sample in a study of blood T cell repertoires in COVID-19. Using immunoSEQ multiplex PCR, the repertoire was profiled, and TCRdb retains in-frame clones only, with some absent. The sample shows about 83,000 clones, 75% to 90% of them seen only once. Sequenced material: peripheral blood. The receptors come from a woman between 45 and 65 years old with active or convalescent COVID-19. The CDR3 runs from the conserved cysteine through the conserved F or W. Each record gives: clone size, D gene, V gene, J gene, CDR3 protein, CDR3 DNA. The D gene is left open where the match is weak. The size entry is marked missing in some rows and otherwise reads once, few, many or a size class.

.	.	TRBV6-4	TRBJ2-7	CATKRDMGFYEQYF	TGTGCCACCAAACGGGACATGGGTTTCTACGAGCAGTACTTC
.	.	TRBV4-2	TRBJ1-2	CASSPQPGGLAANYGYTF	TGTGCCAGCAGCCCGCAGCCGGGGGGGCTCGCAGCTAACTATGGCTACACCTTC
.	TRBD1	TRBV7-9	TRBJ1-2	CASSLGTGQGSGCTF	TGTGCCAGCAGCTTAGGGACGGGACAGGGAAGTGGCTGCACCTTC
once	TRBD1	TRBV6-2/TRBV6-3	TRBJ1-5	CASSPQTGSRNQPQHF	TGTGCCAGCAGTCCCCAGACAGGGTCCCGAAATCAGCCCCAGCATTTT
.	TRBD2	TRBV6-5	TRBJ2-1	CASSQLAGRHNEQFF	TGTGCCAGCAGTCAACTAGCGGGGCGTCACAATGAGCAGTTCTTC
.	TRBD1	TRBV18	TRBJ1-1	CASSSRTGGNTEAFF	TGTGCCAGCTCATCCCGGACAGGGGGGAACACTGAAGCTTTCTTT
.	TRBD1	TRBV29-1	TRBJ2-1	CSVVSGTGGYNEQFF	TGCAGCGTTGTCTCCGGGACAGGAGGATACAATGAGCAGTTCTTC
.	TRBD1	TRBV9	TRBJ2-2	CASSADRGAGELFF	TGTGCCAGCAGCGCCGACAGGGGTGCCGGGGAGCTGTTTTTT
.	.	TRBV5-1	TRBJ1-6	CASSSRGGVDSPLHF	TGCGCCAGCAGCTCAAGGGGGGGCGTTGATTCACCCCTCCACTTT
.	.	TRBV27	TRBJ2-5	CASTPAGRQETQYF	TGTGCCAGCACCCCGGCGGGGAGACAAGAGACCCAGTACTTC
once	TRBD1	TRBV15	TRBJ1-1	CATSRSPGQMNTEAFF	TGTGCCACCAGCAGATCTCCGGGACAGATGAACACTGAAGCTTTCTTT
.	.	TRBV5-1	TRBJ2-3	CASSLAAPPEDTQYF	TGCGCCAGCAGCTTGGCCGCCCCTCCGGAGGATACGCAGTATTTT
.	.	TRBV12-1	TRBJ1-1	CASSLFEAFF	TGTGCCAGCAGTCTCTTTGAAGCTTTCTTT
.	TRBD2	TRBV18	TRBJ2-3	CASSTRGGGTDTQYF	TGTGCCAGCTCAACCCGGGGGGGCGGCACAGATACGCAGTATTTT
few	.	TRBV29-1	TRBJ1-1	CSVDDLGGREAFF	TGCAGCGTTGACGATTTGGGAGGGAGAGAAGCTTTCTTT
.	TRBD1	TRBV9	TRBJ1-1	CASSSFGTANTEAFF	TGTGCCAGCAGCTCGTTCGGGACAGCGAACACTGAAGCTTTCTTT
.	.	TRBV19	TRBJ2-5	CASSRTLQETQYF	TGTGCCAGTAGTAGGACTTTACAAGAGACCCAGTACTTC
.	TRBD1	TRBV5-4	TRBJ2-6	CASSTGQGMGANVLTF	TGTGCCAGCAGCACCGGACAGGGGATGGGGGCCAACGTCCTGACTTTC
once	TRBD1	TRBV23-1	TRBJ1-5	CASSRTGVNQPQHF	TGCGCCAGCTCAAGGACAGGGGTGAATCAGCCCCAGCATTTT
.	TRBD1	TRBV5-4	TRBJ1-1	CASGSGQVVNTEAFF	TGTGCCAGCGGCTCTGGACAGGTAGTTAACACTGAAGCTTTCTTT
.	TRBD2	TRBV3-1/TRBV3-2	TRBJ2-7	CASSQVLAGGWEQYF	TGTGCCAGCAGCCAAGTGCTAGCGGGGGGATGGGAGCAGTACTTC
.	.	TRBV15	TRBJ1-1	CATSRGRGDEAFF	TGTGCCACCAGCAGGGGGAGGGGGGATGAAGCTTTCTTT
.	.	TRBV6-4	TRBJ1-2	CASSEAGEGGYTF	TGTGCCAGCAGTGAGGCTGGAGAAGGAGGCTACACCTTC
.	.	TRBV11-3	TRBJ1-3	CASSRRRWNTIYF	TGTGCCAGCAGCCGGCGGCGGTGGAACACCATATATTTT
.	.	TRBV7-9	TRBJ1-2	CASSPWDTVDYGYTF	TGTGCCAGCAGCCCTTGGGACACTGTCGACTATGGCTACACCTTC
.	.	TRBV7-3	TRBJ2-5	CASSLLSSPPETQYF	TGTGCCAGCAGCTTGTTAAGCTCCCCTCCAGAGACCCAGTACTTC
.	TRBD2	TRBV3-1/TRBV3-2	TRBJ2-4	CASSPGLAGLKNIQYF	TGTGCCAGCAGCCCAGGACTAGCGGGACTCAAAAACATTCAGTACTTC
once	.	TRBV30	TRBJ1-1	CAWRSGTVEAFF	TGTGCCTGGAGGTCTGGGACTGTCGAGGCTTTCTTT
.	TRBD1	TRBV9	TRBJ1-1	CASSATTGKHTEAFF	TGTGCCAGCAGCGCTACGACAGGGAAGCACACTGAAGCTTTCTTT
once	.	TRBV5-1	TRBJ2-5	CASSLGGQNVGTQYF	TGCGCCAGCAGCTTGGGGGGCCAAAACGTGGGGACCCAGTACTTC
once	.	TRBV7-9	TRBJ2-5	CASSPTDRIQETQYF	TGTGCCAGCAGCCCAACGGACAGAATCCAAGAGACCCAGTACTTC
.	.	TRBV30	TRBJ1-1	CAWDRTEEATEAFF	TGTGCCTGGGACCGGACAGAGGAGGCCACTGAAGCTTTCTTT
.	.	TRBV28	TRBJ1-3	CASSLWRGVSGNTIYF	TGTGCCAGCAGTTTATGGCGGGGGGTCTCTGGAAACACCATATATTTT
.	.	TRBV13	TRBJ1-4	CASSLQAYKEKLFF	TGTGCCAGCAGCTTACAGGCCTACAAAGAAAAACTGTTTTTT
few	TRBD1	TRBV18	TRBJ1-2	CASSPGTGGYGYTF	TGTGCCAGCTCACCCGGGACAGGGGGCTATGGCTACACCTTC
.	TRBD1	TRBV5-8	TRBJ1-2	CASHFRGTGGYTF	TGTGCCTCTCACTTCAGGGGGACGGGAGGCTACACCTTC
.	.	TRBV5-1	TRBJ1-6	CASSLEAGSSYNSPLHF	TGCGCCAGCAGCTTGGAGGCAGGTAGCTCCTATAATTCACCCCTCCACTTT
.	TRBD1	TRBV11-2	TRBJ2-3	CASSLEPRGSHTQYF	TGTGCCAGCAGCTTAGAACCCAGGGGGTCCCATACGCAGTATTTT
.	.	TRBV4-2	TRBJ1-5	CASSQDPAGEQPQHF	TGTGCCAGCAGCCAAGATCCGGCGGGGGAGCAGCCCCAGCATTTT
.	.	TRBV5-1	TRBJ2-7	CASSFVTADNYEQYF	TGCGCCAGCAGCTTCGTTACAGCCGACAATTACGAGCAGTACTTC
.	.	TRBV7-2	TRBJ1-6	CASSLVGVSPLHF	TGTGCCAGCAGCTTAGTAGGGGTGTCACCCCTCCACTTT
once	TRBD2	TRBV2	TRBJ2-7	CASSGGTSGGMSYEQYF	TGTGCCAGCAGTGGAGGGACTAGCGGGGGGATGTCCTACGAGCAGTACTTC
.	.	TRBV24-1	TRBJ1-6	CATSDLSDSSPLHF	TGTGCCACCAGTGATTTGTCGGACAGTTCACCCCTCCACTTT
.	.	TRBV24-1	TRBJ2-7	CATSDSGRGRKTYEQYF	TGTGCCACCAGTGATTCTGGACGGGGGAGGAAGACCTACGAGCAGTACTTC
.	.	TRBV30	TRBJ1-5	CAWGGGSDQPQHF	TGTGCCTGGGGGGGAGGATCAGATCAGCCCCAGCATTTT
.	.	TRBV6-5	TRBJ1-2	CASLTAPYGYTF	TGTGCCAGCCTGACAGCCCCCTATGGCTACACCTTC
once	TRBD1	TRBV5-8	TRBJ2-5	CASSLGDSLKQETQYF	TGTGCCAGCAGCTTGGGGGACAGCCTCAAACAAGAGACCCAGTACTTC
.	.	TRBV13	TRBJ2-2	CASSPTGVELFF	TGTGCCAGCAGCCCGACAGGAGTGGAGCTGTTTTTT
.	.	TRBV5-1	TRBJ1-4	CASSLGEVGEKLFF	TGCGCCAGCAGCTTGGGGGAGGTGGGTGAAAAACTGTTTTTT
few	.	TRBV4-3	TRBJ1-1	CASSQDLGGAGAFF	TGCGCCAGCAGCCAAGACTTGGGGGGGGCCGGGGCTTTCTTT